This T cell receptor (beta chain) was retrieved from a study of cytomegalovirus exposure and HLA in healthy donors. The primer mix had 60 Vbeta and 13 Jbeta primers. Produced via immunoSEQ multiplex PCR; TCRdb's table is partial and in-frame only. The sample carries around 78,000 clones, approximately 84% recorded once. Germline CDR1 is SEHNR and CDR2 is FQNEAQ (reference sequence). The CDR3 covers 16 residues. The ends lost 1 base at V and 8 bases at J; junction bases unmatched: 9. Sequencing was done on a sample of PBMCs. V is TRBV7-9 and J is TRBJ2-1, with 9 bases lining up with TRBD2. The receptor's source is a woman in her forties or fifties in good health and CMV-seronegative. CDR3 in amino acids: CASSLVISGGRYEQFF. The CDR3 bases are TGTGCCAGCAGCTTAGTGATCAGCGGGGGGAGATATGAGCAGTTCTTC.